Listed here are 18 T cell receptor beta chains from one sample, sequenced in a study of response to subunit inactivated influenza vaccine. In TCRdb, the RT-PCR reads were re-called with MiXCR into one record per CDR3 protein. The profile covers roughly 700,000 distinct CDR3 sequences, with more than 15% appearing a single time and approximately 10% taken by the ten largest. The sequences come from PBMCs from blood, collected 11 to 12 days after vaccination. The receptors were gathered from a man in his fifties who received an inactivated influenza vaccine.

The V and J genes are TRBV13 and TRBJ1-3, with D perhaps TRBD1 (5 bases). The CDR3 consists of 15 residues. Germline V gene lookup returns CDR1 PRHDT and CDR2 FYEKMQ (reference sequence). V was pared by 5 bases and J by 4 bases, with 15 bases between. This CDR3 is CASSAFGTLGNTIYF. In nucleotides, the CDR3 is TGTGCCAGCAGCGCATTCGGGACCCTCGGAAACACCATATATTTT.

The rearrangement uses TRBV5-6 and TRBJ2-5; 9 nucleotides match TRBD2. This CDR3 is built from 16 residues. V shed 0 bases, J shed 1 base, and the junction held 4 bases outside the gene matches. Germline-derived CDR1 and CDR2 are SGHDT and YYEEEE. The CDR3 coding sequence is TGTGCCAGCAGCTTGGCCGCGACTAGCGGCCAAGAGACCCAGTACTTC. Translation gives CASSLAATSGQETQYF.

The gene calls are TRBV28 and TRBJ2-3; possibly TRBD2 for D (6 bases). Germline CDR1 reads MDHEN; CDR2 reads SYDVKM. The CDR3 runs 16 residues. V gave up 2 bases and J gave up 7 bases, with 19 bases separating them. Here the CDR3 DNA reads TGTGCCAGCAGTTTAGTGTTAGCGGCCCCAGGAAATACGCAGTATTTT. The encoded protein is CASSLVLAAPGNTQYF.

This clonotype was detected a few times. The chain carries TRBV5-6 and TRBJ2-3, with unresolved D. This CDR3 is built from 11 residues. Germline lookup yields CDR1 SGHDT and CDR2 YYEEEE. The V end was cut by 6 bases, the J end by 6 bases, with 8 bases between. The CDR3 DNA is TGTGCCAGCATCATGGGGGATACGCAGTATTTT. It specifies CASIMGDTQYF.

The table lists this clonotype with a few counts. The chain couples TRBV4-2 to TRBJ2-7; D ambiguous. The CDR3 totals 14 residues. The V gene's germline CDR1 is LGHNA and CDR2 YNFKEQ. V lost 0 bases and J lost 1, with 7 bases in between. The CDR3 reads CASSQDPTSYEQYF. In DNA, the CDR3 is TGTGCCAGCAGCCAAGACCCCACGTCCTACGAGCAGTACTTC.

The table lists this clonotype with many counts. CDR3: CASSFRAGALELFF. CDR3 sequence (DNA): TGTGCCAGCAGTTTCCGGGCAGGGGCTTTGGAACTGTTTTTT. This chain joins TRBV12-3 or TRBV12-4 and TRBJ1-4; possibly TRBD1 for D (6 bases). This CDR3 comprises 14 residues. V lost 3 bases and J 12 bases, leaving 17 bases between the germline ends.

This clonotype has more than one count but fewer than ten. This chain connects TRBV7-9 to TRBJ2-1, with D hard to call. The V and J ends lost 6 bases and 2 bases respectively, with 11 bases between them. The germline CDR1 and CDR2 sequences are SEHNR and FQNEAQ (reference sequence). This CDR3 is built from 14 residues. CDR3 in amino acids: CASRGSYPYNEQFF. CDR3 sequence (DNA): TGTGCCAGCAGAGGCTCATACCCCTACAATGAGCAGTTCTTC.

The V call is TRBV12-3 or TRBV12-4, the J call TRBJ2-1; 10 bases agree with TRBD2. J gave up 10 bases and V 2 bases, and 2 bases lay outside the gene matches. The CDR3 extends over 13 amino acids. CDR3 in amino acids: CASSLKTSGEQFF. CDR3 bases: TGTGCCAGCAGTTTAAAGACTAGCGGGGAGCAGTTCTTC.

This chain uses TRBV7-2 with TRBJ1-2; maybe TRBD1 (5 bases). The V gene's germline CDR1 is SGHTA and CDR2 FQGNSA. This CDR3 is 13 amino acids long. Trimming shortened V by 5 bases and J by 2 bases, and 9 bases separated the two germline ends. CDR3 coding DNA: TGTGCCAGCAGCATGGACACCAACTATGGCTACACCTTC. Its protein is CASSMDTNYGYTF.

The CDR3 sequence: CASSVVGGSPYEQYF. CDR3 DNA sequence: TGTGCCAGCAGCGTGGTGGGGGGGAGCCCCTACGAGCAGTACTTC. The chain couples TRBV5-6 to TRBJ2-7; TRBD2 agrees at 7 bases. Per the germline V gene, CDR1 is SGHDT and CDR2 is YYEEEE. The length of the CDR3 is 15 residues. V lost 4 bases, J lost 2 bases, and 9 bases stayed unmatched.

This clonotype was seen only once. The CDR3 sequence: CATQGQSISGGPRDTQYF. CDR3 nucleotide sequence: TGTGCCACCCAGGGACAGTCGATAAGCGGGGGGCCTCGGGATACGCAGTATTTT. The gene calls are TRBV24-1 and TRBJ2-3; TRBD2 aligns across 9 bases. Germline lookup yields CDR1 KGHDR and CDR2 SFDVKD. This CDR3 has 18 amino acids. Trimming removed 9 bases from V and 6 bases from J; junction bases left unmatched: 21.

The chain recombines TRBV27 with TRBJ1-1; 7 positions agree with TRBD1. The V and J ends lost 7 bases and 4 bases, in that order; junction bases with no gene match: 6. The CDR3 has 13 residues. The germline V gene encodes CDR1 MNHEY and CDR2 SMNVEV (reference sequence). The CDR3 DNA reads TGTGCCAGCACAGACAGGGCGGGCACTGAAGCTTTCTTT. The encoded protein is CASTDRAGTEAFF.

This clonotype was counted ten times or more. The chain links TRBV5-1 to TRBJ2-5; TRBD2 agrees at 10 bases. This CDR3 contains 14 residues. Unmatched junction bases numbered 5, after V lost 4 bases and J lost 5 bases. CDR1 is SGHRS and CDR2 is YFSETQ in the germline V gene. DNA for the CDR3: TGCGCCAGCAGCATACTAGCGGGAAGCGAGACCCAGTACTTC. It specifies CASSILAGSETQYF. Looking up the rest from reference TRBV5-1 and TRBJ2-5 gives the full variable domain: KAGVTQTPRYLIKTRGQQVTLSCSPISGHRSVSWYQQTPGQGLQFLFEYFSETQRNKGNFPGRFSGRQFSNSRSEMNVSTLELGDSALYLCASSILAGSETQYFGPGTRLLVL.

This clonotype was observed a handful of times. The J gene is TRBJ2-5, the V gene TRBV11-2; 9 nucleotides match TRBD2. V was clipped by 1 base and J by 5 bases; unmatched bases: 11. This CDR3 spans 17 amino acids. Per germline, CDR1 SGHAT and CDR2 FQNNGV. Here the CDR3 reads CASSLVLATSGFETQYF. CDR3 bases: TGTGCCAGCAGCTTAGTTCTGGCGACTAGCGGTTTTGAGACCCAGTACTTC.

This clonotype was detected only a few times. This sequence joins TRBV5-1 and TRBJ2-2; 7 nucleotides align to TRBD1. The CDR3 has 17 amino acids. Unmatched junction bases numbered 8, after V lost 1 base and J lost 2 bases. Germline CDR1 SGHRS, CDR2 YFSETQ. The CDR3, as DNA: TGCGCCAGCAGCTTGAACCCGACAGGGCTTAACACCGGGGAGCTGTTTTTT. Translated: CASSLNPTGLNTGELFF.

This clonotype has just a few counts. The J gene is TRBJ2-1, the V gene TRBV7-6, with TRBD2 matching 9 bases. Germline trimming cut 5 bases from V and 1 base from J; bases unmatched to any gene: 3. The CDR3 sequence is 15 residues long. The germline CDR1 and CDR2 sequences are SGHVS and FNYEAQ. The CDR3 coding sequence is TGTGCCAGCAGCGTTAGCGGGAGATCCTACAATGAGCAGTTCTTC. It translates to CASSVSGRSYNEQFF.

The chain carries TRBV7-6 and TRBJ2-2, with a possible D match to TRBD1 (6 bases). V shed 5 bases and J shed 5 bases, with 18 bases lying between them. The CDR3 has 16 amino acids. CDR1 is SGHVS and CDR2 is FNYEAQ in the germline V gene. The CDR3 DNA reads TGTGCCAGCAGCCTCCTTGTGGGGGCTCGGACCGGGGAGCTGTTTTTT. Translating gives CASSLLVGARTGELFF.

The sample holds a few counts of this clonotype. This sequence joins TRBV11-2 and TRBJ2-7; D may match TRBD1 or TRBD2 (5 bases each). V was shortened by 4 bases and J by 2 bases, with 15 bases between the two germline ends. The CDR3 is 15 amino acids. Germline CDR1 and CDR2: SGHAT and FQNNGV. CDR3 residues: CASSSPGTDPYEQYF. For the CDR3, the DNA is TGTGCCAGCAGCTCCCCCGGGACGGACCCCTACGAGCAGTACTTC. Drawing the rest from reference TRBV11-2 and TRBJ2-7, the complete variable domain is EAGVAQSPRYKIIEKRQSVAFWCNPISGHATLYWYQQILGQGPKLLIQFQNNGVVDDSQLPKDRFSAERLKGVDSTLKIQPAKLEDSAVYLCASSSPGTDPYEQYFGPGTRLTVT.